A selection of T cell receptor beta chains follows, all from one sample in a study of blood T cell repertoires in COVID-19. Here immunoSEQ multiplex PCR was the method, and the copy in TCRdb shows in-frame clones only, minus some. The sample includes roughly 200,000 clones, around 94% of them seen just once. Sequencing was done on a sample of peripheral blood. The origin of the receptors is a man aged 25 to 40 with COVID-19, enrolled during active disease. The CDR3 runs from the conserved cysteine through the conserved F or W. D genes are given only for firm matches. Clone sizes are given selectively: once, few, many, or a class where the clone is expanded.

CDR3 protein: CASSQWVRRTYEQYF
CDR3 DNA: TGCGCCAGCAGCCAATGGGTAAGGAGGACCTACGAGCAGTACTTC
J gene: TRBJ2-7
D gene: -
clone size: -
V gene: TRBV4-1
CDR3 length: 15

CDR3 protein: CASSSLLGRGEVYYGYTF
CDR3 DNA: TGTGCCAGCAGTTCCCTCCTCGGGCGAGGGGAGGTTTACTATGGCTACACCTTC
J gene: TRBJ1-2
D gene: -
clone size: -
V gene: TRBV27
CDR3 length: 18

CDR3 protein: CASSLSTGRPYGYTF
CDR3 DNA: TGTGCCAGTTCCTTGAGTACCGGGAGACCCTATGGCTACACCTTC
J gene: TRBJ1-2
D gene: -
clone size: -
V gene: TRBV27
CDR3 length: 15

CDR3 protein: CASSLARRLVSNEQFF
CDR3 DNA: TGCGCCAGCAGCTTGGCCAGGAGACTAGTATCTAATGAGCAGTTCTTC
J gene: TRBJ2-1
D gene: -
clone size: -
V gene: TRBV5-1
CDR3 length: 16

CDR3 protein: CASSRNRAGDQPQHF
CDR3 DNA: TGTGCCAGCAGTCGTAACAGGGCGGGAGATCAGCCCCAGCATTTT
J gene: TRBJ1-5
D gene: -
clone size: -
V gene: TRBV27
CDR3 length: 15

CDR3 protein: CASRTAGGINEKLFF
CDR3 DNA: TGTGCCAGTAGAACGGCCGGGGGGATTAATGAAAAACTGTTTTTT
J gene: TRBJ1-4
D gene: -
clone size: once
V gene: TRBV19
CDR3 length: 15

CDR3 protein: CASGLVWGEGSPLHF
CDR3 DNA: TGTGCTAGTGGTTTGGTATGGGGGGAAGGTTCACCCCTCCACTTT
J gene: TRBJ1-6
D gene: -
clone size: once
V gene: TRBV12-5
CDR3 length: 15

CDR3 protein: CASSAQGENQPQHF
CDR3 DNA: TGTGCCAGCAGCGCACAGGGGGAAAATCAGCCCCAGCATTTT
J gene: TRBJ1-5
D gene: TRBD1
clone size: -
V gene: TRBV6-5
CDR3 length: 14

CDR3 protein: CASRPGLNTEAFF
CDR3 DNA: TGTGCCAGCAGACCGGGGTTGAACACTGAAGCTTTCTTT
J gene: TRBJ1-1
D gene: -
clone size: -
V gene: TRBV6-5
CDR3 length: 13

CDR3 protein: CAWRRQGGFYGYTF
CDR3 DNA: TGTGCCTGGAGAAGACAGGGCGGGTTTTATGGCTACACCTTC
J gene: TRBJ1-2
D gene: TRBD1
clone size: -
V gene: TRBV30
CDR3 length: 14

CDR3 protein: CASTETPSGANVLTF
CDR3 DNA: TGTGCCAGCACCGAGACTCCCTCTGGGGCCAACGTCCTGACTTTC
J gene: TRBJ2-6
D gene: -
clone size: -
V gene: TRBV6-5
CDR3 length: 15

CDR3 protein: CASSYYRNTEAFF
CDR3 DNA: TGTGCCAGTAGTTATTACAGGAACACTGAAGCTTTCTTT
J gene: TRBJ1-1
D gene: -
clone size: once
V gene: TRBV19
CDR3 length: 13

CDR3 protein: CASSLKGQGDGNTIYF
CDR3 DNA: TGCGCCAGCAGCTTGAAAGGACAGGGAGACGGAAACACCATATATTTT
J gene: TRBJ1-3
D gene: TRBD1
clone size: -
V gene: TRBV5-1
CDR3 length: 16

CDR3 protein: CASSPSGGARNEQFF
CDR3 DNA: TGTGCCAGCAGTCCCAGCGGGGGGGCCCGGAATGAGCAGTTCTTC
J gene: TRBJ2-1
D gene: TRBD2
clone size: -
V gene: TRBV6-5
CDR3 length: 15

CDR3 protein: CASSEPVSPLHF
CDR3 DNA: TGCGCCAGCAGTGAGCCAGTCTCACCCCTCCACTTT
J gene: TRBJ1-6
D gene: -
clone size: -
V gene: TRBV10-2
CDR3 length: 12

CDR3 protein: CASSWDRGNEQFF
CDR3 DNA: TGTGCCAGCAGCTGGGACAGGGGCAATGAGCAGTTCTTC
J gene: TRBJ2-1
D gene: TRBD1
clone size: -
V gene: TRBV11-1
CDR3 length: 13

CDR3 protein: CASSQAGKTYEQYF
CDR3 DNA: TGTGCCAGCAGCCAAGCAGGGAAAACCTACGAGCAGTACTTC
J gene: TRBJ2-7
D gene: -
clone size: -
V gene: TRBV4-2
CDR3 length: 14

CDR3 protein: CASSKELSHRFLASYEQYF
CDR3 DNA: TGTGCCAGCAGCAAAGAACTATCCCACAGGTTTCTCGCCTCCTACGAGCAGTACTTC
J gene: TRBJ2-7
D gene: -
clone size: -
V gene: TRBV21-1
CDR3 length: 19

CDR3 protein: CASSAQRGGNTEAFF
CDR3 DNA: TGTGCCAGCAGCGCCCAAAGGGGAGGAAACACTGAAGCTTTCTTT
J gene: TRBJ1-1
D gene: -
clone size: -
V gene: TRBV7-9
CDR3 length: 15

CDR3 protein: CASSFTGGNQPQHF
CDR3 DNA: TGTGCCAGCAGCTTCACAGGGGGCAATCAGCCCCAGCATTTT
J gene: TRBJ1-5
D gene: TRBD1
clone size: -
V gene: TRBV6-5
CDR3 length: 14

CDR3 protein: CASSQEKDRAYEQYF
CDR3 DNA: TGCGCCAGCAGCCAAGAAAAGGACAGGGCCTACGAGCAGTACTTC
J gene: TRBJ2-7
D gene: TRBD1
clone size: -
V gene: TRBV4-1
CDR3 length: 15

CDR3 protein: CASSEFDRGNTEAFF
CDR3 DNA: TGTGCCAGCAGTGAGTTTGACAGGGGTAACACTGAAGCTTTCTTT
J gene: TRBJ1-1
D gene: TRBD1
clone size: -
V gene: TRBV2
CDR3 length: 15

CDR3 protein: CASSQGKDRVHEQYF
CDR3 DNA: TGCGCCAGCAGCCAAGGAAAGGACAGGGTCCACGAGCAGTACTTC
J gene: TRBJ2-7
D gene: TRBD1
clone size: -
V gene: TRBV4-1
CDR3 length: 15

CDR3 protein: CASSDPGTEAFF
CDR3 DNA: TGTGCCAGCAGTGACCCGGGGACTGAAGCTTTCTTT
J gene: TRBJ1-1
D gene: -
clone size: -
V gene: TRBV25-1
CDR3 length: 12